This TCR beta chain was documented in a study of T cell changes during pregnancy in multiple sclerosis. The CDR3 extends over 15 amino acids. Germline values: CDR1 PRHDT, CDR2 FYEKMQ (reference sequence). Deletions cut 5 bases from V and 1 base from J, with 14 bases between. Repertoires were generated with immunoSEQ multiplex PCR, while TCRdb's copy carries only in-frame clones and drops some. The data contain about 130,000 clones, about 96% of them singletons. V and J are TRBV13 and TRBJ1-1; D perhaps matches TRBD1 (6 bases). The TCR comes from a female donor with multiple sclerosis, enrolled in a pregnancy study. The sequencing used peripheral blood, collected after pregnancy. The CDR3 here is CASSPRDIGNTEAFF. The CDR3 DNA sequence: TGTGCCAGCAGCCCACGGGACATCGGGAACACTGAAGCTTTCTTT.